Following are 4 T cell receptor beta chains from one sample sequenced in a study of Ad26.COV2.S vaccination and SARS-CoV-2 variants. Assay used: immunoSEQ multiplex PCR; TCRdb lists only in-frame clones, some missing. The data contain a few hundred thousand clones, roughly 90% of them seen just once; the ten biggest clones take up 9% to 15%. As for treatment: 15 to 20 received Ad26.COV2.S at low or high dose, single or two shots; five or six received placebo; per-sample allocation not given. Collection of the samples took place on day 63 after the first injection of vaccine or placebo. The source was peripheral blood, collected in a trial of Ad26.COV2.S vaccine versus placebo. These receptors all come from a person aged 18-65 years who received the Ad26.COV2.S COVID-19 vaccine or a placebo.

This rearrangement joins TRBV5-1 to TRBJ2-7, with D perhaps matching TRBD1 (6 bases). The germline gives CDR1 SGHRS, CDR2 YFSETQ. This CDR3 contains 13 residues. Trimming removed 0 bases at V and 4 bases at J, with 8 bases between. This CDR3 is CASSLVTGYEQYF. CDR3 coding DNA: TGCGCCAGCAGCTTGGTGACAGGTTACGAGCAGTACTTC.

As concerns this clone: The junction departs from germline at one end; a sequencing error may be responsible. The rearrangement joins TRBV11-2 to TRBJ1-1; D is ambiguous. Germline-derived CDR1 and CDR2 are SGHAT and FQNNGV. This CDR3 is built from 14 residues. The CDR3 bases are TGTGCCAGCACCTTAAACCCGCGGGACACTGAAGCTTTCTTT. It encodes CASTLNPRDTEAFF.

The chain is built from TRBV9 and TRBJ2-3; D is unclear. V was cut by 3 bases and J by 6 bases, with 11 bases left in between. CDR1 and CDR2 from the germline V gene are SGDLS and YYNGEE. This CDR3 contains 13 residues. The CDR3 sequence is CASSAQSEDTQYF. For the CDR3, the DNA is TGTGCCAGCAGCGCTCAATCTGAGGATACGCAGTATTTT. The full variable domain, completed using reference TRBV9 and TRBJ2-3, is DSGVTQTPKHLITATGQRVTLRCSPRSGDLSVYWYQQSLDQGLQFLIQYYNGEERAKGNILERFSAQQFPDLHSELNLSSLELGDSALYFCASSAQSEDTQYFGPGTRLTVL.

The chain recombines TRBV11-1 with TRBJ1-6; a weak D match, TRBD1 (6 bases). V was shortened by 1 base and J by 0 bases, with 7 bases between the two germline ends. The length of the CDR3 is 16 residues. Germline assignment: CDR1 SGHAT and CDR2 FQDESV (reference sequence). In DNA, the CDR3 is TGTGCCAGCAGCTTAGAGGACAGCTCCTATAATTCACCCCTCCACTTT. Its protein is CASSLEDSSYNSPLHF.